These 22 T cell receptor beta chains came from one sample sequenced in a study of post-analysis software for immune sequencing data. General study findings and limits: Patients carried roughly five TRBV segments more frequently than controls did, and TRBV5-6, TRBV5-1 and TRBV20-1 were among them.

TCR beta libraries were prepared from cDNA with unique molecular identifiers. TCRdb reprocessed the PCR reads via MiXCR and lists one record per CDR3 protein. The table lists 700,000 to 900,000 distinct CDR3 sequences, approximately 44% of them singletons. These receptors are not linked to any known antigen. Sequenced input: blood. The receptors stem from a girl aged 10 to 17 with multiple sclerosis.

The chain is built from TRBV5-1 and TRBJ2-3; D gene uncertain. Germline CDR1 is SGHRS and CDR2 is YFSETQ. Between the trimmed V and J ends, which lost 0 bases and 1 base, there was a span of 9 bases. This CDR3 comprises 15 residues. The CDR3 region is CASSLVESRTDTQYF. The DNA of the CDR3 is TGCGCCAGCAGCTTGGTAGAAAGCCGCACAGATACGCAGTATTTT.

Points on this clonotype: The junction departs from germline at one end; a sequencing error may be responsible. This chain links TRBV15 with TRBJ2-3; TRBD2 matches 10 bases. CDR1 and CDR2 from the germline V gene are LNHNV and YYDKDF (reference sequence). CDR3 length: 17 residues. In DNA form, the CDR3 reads TGTACCACCAGCAGAGGGGGACTAGCGAGAAGCACAGATACGCAGTATTTT. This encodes CTTSRGGLARSTDTQYF.

The CDR3 bases are TGCAGCGTTGATCCTCTTGTTCTCGGGGTCAATGAGCAGTTCTTC. Protein: CSVDPLVLGVNEQFF. The chain couples TRBV29-1 to TRBJ2-1; TRBD2 is a possible D gene (5 bases). This CDR3 is built from 15 residues. The germline V gene has CDR1 SQVTM and CDR2 ANQGSEA. V was shortened by 3 bases and J by 6 bases, with 18 bases between the two germline ends.

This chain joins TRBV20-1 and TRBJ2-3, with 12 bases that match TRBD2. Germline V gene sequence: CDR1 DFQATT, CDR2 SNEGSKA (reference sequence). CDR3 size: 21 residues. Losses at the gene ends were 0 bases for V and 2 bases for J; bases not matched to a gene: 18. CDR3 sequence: CSARDFFPKLAGGTFTDTQYF. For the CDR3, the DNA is TGCAGTGCTAGAGATTTTTTTCCCAAACTAGCGGGAGGTACATTCACAGATACGCAGTATTTT.

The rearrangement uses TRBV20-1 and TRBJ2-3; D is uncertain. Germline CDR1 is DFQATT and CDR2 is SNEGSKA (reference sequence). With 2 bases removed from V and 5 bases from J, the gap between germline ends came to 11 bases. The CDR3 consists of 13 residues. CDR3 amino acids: CSARRLLVDTQYF. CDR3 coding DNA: TGCAGTGCTAGACGTTTGCTAGTAGATACGCAGTATTTT.

The CDR3 nucleotides read TGTGCCAGCAGTTTTCCCCCAGGGTCTAGCACAGATACGCAGTATTTT. Translation gives CASSFPPGSSTDTQYF. The chain couples TRBV12-3 or TRBV12-4 to TRBJ2-3, with TRBD1 as a possible D gene (5 bases). This CDR3 spans 16 amino acids. V gave up 3 bases and J gave up 0 bases, with 13 bases separating them.

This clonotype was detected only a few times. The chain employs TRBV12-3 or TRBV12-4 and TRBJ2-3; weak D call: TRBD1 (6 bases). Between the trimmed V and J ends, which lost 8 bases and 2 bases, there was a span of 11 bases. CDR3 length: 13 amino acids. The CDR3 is CASGQLITDTQYF. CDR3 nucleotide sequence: TGTGCCAGCGGACAGCTCATCACAGATACGCAGTATTTT.

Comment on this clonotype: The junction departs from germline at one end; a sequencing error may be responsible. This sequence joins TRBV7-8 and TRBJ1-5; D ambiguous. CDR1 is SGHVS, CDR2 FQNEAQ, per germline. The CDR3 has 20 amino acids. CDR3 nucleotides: TGTGCCAGCAGCCCCACCTCGACGAGGGATGTATTGATCAGCAATCAGCCCCGGCATTTT. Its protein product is CASSPTSTRDVLISNQPRHF.

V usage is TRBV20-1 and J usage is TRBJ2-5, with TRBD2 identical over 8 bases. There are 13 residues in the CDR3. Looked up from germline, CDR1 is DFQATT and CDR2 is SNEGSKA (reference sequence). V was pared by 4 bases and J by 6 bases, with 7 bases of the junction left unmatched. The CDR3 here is CSAKVAGKKTQYF. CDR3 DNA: TGCAGTGCTAAAGTAGCGGGGAAAAAGACCCAGTACTTC.

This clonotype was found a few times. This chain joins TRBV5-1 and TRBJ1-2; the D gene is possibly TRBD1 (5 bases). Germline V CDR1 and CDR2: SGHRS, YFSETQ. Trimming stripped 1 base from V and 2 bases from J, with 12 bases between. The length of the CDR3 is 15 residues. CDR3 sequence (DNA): TGCGCCAGCAGCTTGTTAGGGGTGGAGAACTATGGCTACACCTTC. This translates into CASSLLGVENYGYTF. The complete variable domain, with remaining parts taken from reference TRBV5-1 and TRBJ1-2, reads KAGVTQTPRYLIKTRGQQVTLSCSPISGHRSVSWYQQTPGQGLQFLFEYFSETQRNKGNFPGRFSGRQFSNSRSEMNVSTLELGDSALYLCASSLLGVENYGYTFGSGTRLTVV.

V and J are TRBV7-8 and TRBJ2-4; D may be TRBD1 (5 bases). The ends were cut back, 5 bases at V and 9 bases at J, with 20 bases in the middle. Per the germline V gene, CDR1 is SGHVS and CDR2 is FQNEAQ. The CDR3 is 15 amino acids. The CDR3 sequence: CASSTSRRRRGIQYF. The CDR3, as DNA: TGTGCCAGCAGCACGAGCAGACGACGAAGGGGCATTCAGTACTTC. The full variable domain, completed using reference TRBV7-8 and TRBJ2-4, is GAGVSQSPRYKVAKRGQDVALRCDPISGHVSLFWYQQALGQGPEFLTYFQNEAQLDKSGLPSDRFFAERPEGSVSTLKIQRTQQEDSAVYLCASSTSRRRRGIQYFGAGTRLSVL.

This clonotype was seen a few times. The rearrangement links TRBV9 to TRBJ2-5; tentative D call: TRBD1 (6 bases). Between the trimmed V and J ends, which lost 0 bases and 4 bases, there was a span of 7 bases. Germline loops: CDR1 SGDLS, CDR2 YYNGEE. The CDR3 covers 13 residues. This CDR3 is CASSVGRGETQYF. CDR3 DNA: TGTGCCAGCAGCGTAGGCAGGGGAGAGACCCAGTACTTC. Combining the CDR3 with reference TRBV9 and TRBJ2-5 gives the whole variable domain DSGVTQTPKHLITATGQRVTLRCSPRSGDLSVYWYQQSLDQGLQFLIQYYNGEERAKGNILERFSAQQFPDLHSELNLSSLELGDSALYFCASSVGRGETQYFGPGTRLLVL.

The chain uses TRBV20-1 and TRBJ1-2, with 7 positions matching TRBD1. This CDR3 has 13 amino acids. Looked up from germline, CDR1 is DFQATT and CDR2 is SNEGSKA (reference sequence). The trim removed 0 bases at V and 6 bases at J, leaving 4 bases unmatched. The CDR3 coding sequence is TGCAGTGCTAGAGAGGGACAGAAGAATGGCTACACCTTC. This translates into CSAREGQKNGYTF.

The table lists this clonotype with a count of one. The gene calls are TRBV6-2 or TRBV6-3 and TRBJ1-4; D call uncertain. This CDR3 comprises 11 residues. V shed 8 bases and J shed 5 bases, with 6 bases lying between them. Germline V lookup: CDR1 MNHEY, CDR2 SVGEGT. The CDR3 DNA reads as TGTGCCAGCGCGGAGAATGAAAAACTGTTTTTT. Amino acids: CASAENEKLFF.

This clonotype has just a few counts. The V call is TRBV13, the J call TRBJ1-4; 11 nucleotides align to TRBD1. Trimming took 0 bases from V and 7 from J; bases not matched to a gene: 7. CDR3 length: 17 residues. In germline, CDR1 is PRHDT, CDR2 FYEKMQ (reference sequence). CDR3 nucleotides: TGTGCCAGCAGCTTAGGCGGACAGGGGGCAAGGACTGAAAAACTGTTTTTT. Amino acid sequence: CASSLGGQGARTEKLFF.

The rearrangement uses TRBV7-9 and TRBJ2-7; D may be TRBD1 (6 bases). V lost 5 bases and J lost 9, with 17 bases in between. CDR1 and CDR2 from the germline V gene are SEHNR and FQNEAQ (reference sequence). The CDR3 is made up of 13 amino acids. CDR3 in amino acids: CASSTQIDRMQYF. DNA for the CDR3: TGTGCCAGCAGCACCCAGATAGACAGGATGCAGTACTTC.

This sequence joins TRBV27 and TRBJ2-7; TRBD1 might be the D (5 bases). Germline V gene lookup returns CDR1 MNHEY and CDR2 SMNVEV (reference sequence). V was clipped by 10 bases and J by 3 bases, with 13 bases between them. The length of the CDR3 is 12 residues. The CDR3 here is CAIGRGLYEQYF. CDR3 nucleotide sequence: TGTGCCATCGGTAGGGGTCTCTACGAGCAGTACTTC.

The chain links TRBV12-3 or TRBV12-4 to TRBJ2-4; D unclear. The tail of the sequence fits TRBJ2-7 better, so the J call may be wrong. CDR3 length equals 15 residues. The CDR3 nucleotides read TGTGCCAGCAGTCCCGCCGGCGGTTTGACGTACGAGCAGTACTTC. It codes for CASSPAGGLTYEQYF.

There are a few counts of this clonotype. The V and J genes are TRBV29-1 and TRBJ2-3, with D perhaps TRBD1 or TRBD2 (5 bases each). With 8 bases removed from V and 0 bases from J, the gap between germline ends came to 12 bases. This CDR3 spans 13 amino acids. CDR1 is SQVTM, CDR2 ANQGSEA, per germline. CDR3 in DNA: TGCAGCTCCCGAGGGGCTAGCACAGATACGCAGTATTTT. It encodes CSSRGASTDTQYF.

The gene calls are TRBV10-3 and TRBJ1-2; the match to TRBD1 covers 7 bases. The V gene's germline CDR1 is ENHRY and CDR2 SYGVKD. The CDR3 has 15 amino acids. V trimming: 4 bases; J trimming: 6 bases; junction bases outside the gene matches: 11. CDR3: CAISGRQGDFDGYTF. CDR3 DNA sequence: TGTGCCATCAGTGGGAGACAGGGCGATTTCGATGGCTACACCTTC.

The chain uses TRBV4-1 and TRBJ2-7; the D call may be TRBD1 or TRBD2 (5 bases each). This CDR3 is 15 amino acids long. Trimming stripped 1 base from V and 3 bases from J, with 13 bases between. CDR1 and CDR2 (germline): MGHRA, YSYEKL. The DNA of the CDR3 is TGCGCCAGCAGCCAAGGGGGCACGGGGAACTACGAGCAGTACTTC. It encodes CASSQGGTGNYEQYF.

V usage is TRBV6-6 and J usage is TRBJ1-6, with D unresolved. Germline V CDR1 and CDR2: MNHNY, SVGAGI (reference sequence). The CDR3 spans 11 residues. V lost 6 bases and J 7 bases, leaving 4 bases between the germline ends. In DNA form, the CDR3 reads TGTGCCAGCAGCCTCAATTCACCCCTCCACTTT. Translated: CASSLNSPLHF.